This T cell receptor beta chain was captured by sequencing in a study of T cell responses to AZD1222 COVID-19 vaccine. Analysis merged second doses at about 4 or about 12 weeks. The CDR3 spans 14 residues. CDR1 and CDR2 (germline): SGHVS, FQNEAQ. Trimming cost V 5 bases and J 1 base, with 12 bases left between them. Turning to this clone: Antigen specificity is unknown.

Study results and caveats: Spike-specific TCR breadth and depth both grew after two AZD1222 doses.

Generated by immunoSEQ multiplex PCR, the TCRdb table keeps only in-frame clones and is missing some. The data show approximately 150,000 clones, 92% seen once. The clonotype comes from an adult who received the AZD1222 COVID-19 vaccine. Here the sequenced sample was peripheral blood, taken 28 days after the second AZD1222 dose. The gene calls are TRBV7-8 and TRBJ2-7, with D unclear. The CDR3 is CASSRGTHSYEQYF. In nucleotides, the CDR3 is TGTGCCAGCAGCCGAGGTACCCATTCCTACGAGCAGTACTTC.